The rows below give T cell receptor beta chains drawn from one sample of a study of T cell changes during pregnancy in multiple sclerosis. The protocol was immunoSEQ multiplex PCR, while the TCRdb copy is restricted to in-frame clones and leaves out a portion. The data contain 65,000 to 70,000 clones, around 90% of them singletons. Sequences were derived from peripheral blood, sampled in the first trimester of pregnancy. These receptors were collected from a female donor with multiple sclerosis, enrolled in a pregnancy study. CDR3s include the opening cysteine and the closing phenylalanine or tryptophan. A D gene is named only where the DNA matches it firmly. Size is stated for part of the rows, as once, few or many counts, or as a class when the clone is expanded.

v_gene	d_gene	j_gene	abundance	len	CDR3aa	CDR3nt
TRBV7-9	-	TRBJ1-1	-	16	CASSSTASPGKRVAFF	TGTGCCAGCAGCTCAACTGCGAGTCCGGGGAAGAGGGTAGCTTTCTTT
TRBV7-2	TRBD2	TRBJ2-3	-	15	CASRASGPSTDTQYF	TGTGCCAGCAGAGCTAGCGGGCCTAGCACAGATACGCAGTATTTT
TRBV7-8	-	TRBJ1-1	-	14	CASSLATLNTEAFF	TGTGCCAGCAGCTTAGCGACACTGAACACTGAAGCTTTCTTT
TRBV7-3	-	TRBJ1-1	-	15	CASSPTVGGIAEAFF	TGTGCCAGCAGTCCTACCGTGGGGGGAATAGCTGAAGCTTTCTTT
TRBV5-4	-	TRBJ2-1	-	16	CASSFQTTLLLGEQVF	TGTGCCAGCAGCTTTCAGACCACGCTCCTTTTGGGTGAGCAGGTCTTC
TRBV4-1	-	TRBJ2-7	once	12	CASSQGGGEQYF	TGCGCCAGCAGCCAAGGTGGAGGCGAGCAGTACTTC
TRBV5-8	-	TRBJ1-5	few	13	CASSWARNQPQHF	TGTGCCAGCAGCTGGGCCCGCAATCAGCCCCAGCATTTT
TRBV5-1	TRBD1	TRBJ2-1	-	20	CASSLVVIRGQGAGTGEQFF	TGCGCCAGCAGCTTGGTTGTTATAAGGGGGCAAGGGGCCGGGACGGGTGAGCAGTTCTTC
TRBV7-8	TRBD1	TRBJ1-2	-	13	CASSVDRSAGYTF	TGTGCCAGCAGCGTGGACAGGTCGGCTGGCTACACCTTC
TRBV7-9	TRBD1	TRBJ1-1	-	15	CASSPPTGGNTEAFF	TGTGCCAGCAGCCCCCCGACAGGGGGGAACACTGAAGCTTTCTTT
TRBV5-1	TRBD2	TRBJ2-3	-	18	CASSLGGLAGATVDTQYF	TGCGCCAGCAGCTTGGGGGGACTAGCGGGAGCCACCGTAGATACGCAGTATTTT
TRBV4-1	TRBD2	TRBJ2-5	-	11	CASSQAGRSYF	TGCGCCAGCAGCCAAGCCGGGAGGTCGTACTTC
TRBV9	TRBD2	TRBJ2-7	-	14	CASDRGGAETGQYF	TGTGCCAGCGACCGGGGGGGTGCCGAAACTGGGCAGTACTTC
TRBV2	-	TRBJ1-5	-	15	CASSGNTDSNQPQHF	TGTGCCAGCAGTGGGAATACAGATAGCAATCAGCCCCAGCATTTT
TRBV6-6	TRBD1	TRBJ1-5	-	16	CASSPIQGAGNQPQHF	TGTGCCAGCAGCCCAATCCAGGGGGCGGGCAATCAGCCCCAGCATTTT
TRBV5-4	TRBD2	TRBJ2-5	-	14	CASSLAGRRETQYF	TGTGCCAGCAGCTTGGCCGGGAGGAGGGAGACCCAGTACTTC
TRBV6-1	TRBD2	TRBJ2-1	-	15	CASSEEAGGPHEQFF	TGTGCCAGCAGTGAGGAAGCGGGAGGGCCCCATGAGCAGTTCTTC
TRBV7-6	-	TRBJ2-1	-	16	CASSQGAGDTYNEQFF	TGTGCCAGCAGCCAGGGGGCGGGAGATACCTACAATGAGCAGTTCTTC
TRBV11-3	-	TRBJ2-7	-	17	CASSLFGPAQGTYEQYF	TGTGCCAGCAGCTTATTTGGGCCGGCGCAGGGTACCTACGAGCAGTACTTC
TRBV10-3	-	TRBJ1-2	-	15	CAISDRDRGSNGYTF	TGTGCCATCAGTGACAGGGATCGAGGATCGAACGGCTACACCTTC
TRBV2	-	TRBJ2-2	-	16	CASSDRDGGDTGELFF	TGTGCCAGCAGCGACAGGGACGGAGGGGACACCGGGGAGCTGTTTTTT
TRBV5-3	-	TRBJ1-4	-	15	CARSLTARQGEKLFF	TGTGCCAGAAGCTTGACAGCCAGGCAGGGGGAAAAACTGTTTTTT
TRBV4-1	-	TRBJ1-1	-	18	CASSPDRPGRRVNTEAFF	TGCGCCAGCAGCCCCGATAGGCCAGGGAGGCGGGTGAACACTGAAGCTTTCTTT
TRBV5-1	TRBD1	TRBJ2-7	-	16	CASSLEGTGLIYEQYF	TGCGCCAGCAGCTTGGAAGGGACAGGGCTCATCTACGAGCAGTACTTC
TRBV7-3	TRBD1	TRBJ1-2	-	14	CASSPGQGPYGYTF	TGTGCCAGCAGCCCTGGACAGGGGCCCTATGGCTACACCTTC
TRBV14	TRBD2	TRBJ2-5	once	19	CASSQDGSGRYGVQETQYF	TGTGCCAGCAGCCAAGATGGGAGCGGGAGGTACGGTGTACAAGAGACCCAGTACTTC
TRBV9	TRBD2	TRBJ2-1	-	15	CASSVTSGGDNEQFF	TGTGCCAGCAGCGTTACTAGCGGGGGGGATAATGAGCAGTTCTTC
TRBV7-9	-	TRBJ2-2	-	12	CAIDTNTGELFF	TGTGCCATTGACACGAACACCGGGGAGCTGTTTTTT
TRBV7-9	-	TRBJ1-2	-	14	CASSPPGLHYGYTF	TGTGCCAGCAGCCCGCCGGGGTTGCACTATGGCTACACCTTC
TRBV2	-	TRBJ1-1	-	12	CASGGQRAEAFF	TGTGCCAGCGGGGGACAACGGGCTGAAGCTTTCTTT
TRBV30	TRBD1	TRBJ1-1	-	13	CASRTGRGTEAFF	TGTGCCTCCCGGACAGGAAGAGGCACTGAAGCTTTCTTT
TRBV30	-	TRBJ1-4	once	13	CAWTRAANEKLFF	TGTGCCTGGACCAGGGCGGCTAATGAAAAACTGTTTTTT
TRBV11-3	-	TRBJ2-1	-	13	CASSLGSVNEQFF	TGTGCCAGCAGCTTAGGAAGCGTCAATGAGCAGTTCTTC
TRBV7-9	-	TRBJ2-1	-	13	CASSFGQNNEQFF	TGTGCCAGCAGCTTCGGACAGAACAATGAGCAGTTCTTC
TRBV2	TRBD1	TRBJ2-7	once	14	CASRPRQGDYEQYF	TGTGCCAGCAGGCCTAGACAGGGGGACTACGAGCAGTACTTC
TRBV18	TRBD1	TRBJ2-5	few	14	CASSPGDRGETQYF	TGTGCCAGCTCCCCCGGGGACAGGGGCGAGACCCAGTACTTC
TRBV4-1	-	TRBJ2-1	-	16	CASSRGEGEVDNEQFF	TGCGCCAGCAGCCGGGGGGAGGGGGAGGTGGACAATGAGCAGTTCTTC
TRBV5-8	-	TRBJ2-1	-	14	CGRSIPSSFNEQFF	TGTGGCCGGAGCATCCCGTCTTCATTCAATGAGCAGTTCTTC
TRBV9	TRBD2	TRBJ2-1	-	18	CASSVVAGGPGSYNEQFF	TGTGCCAGCAGCGTAGTCGCGGGGGGGCCGGGCTCCTACAATGAGCAGTTCTTC
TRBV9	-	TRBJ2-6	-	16	CASSVDGETGANVLTF	TGTGCCAGCAGCGTGGACGGGGAGACTGGGGCCAACGTCCTGACTTTC
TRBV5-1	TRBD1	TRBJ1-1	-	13	CASSRQGGGEAFF	TGCGCCAGCAGCAGACAGGGAGGCGGGGAAGCTTTCTTT
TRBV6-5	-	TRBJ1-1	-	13	CASRETGNTEAFF	TGTGCCAGCAGGGAGACAGGGAACACTGAAGCTTTCTTT
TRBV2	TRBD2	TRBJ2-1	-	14	CASSWTSGSNEQFF	TGTGCCAGCAGTTGGACTAGCGGGAGCAATGAGCAGTTCTTC
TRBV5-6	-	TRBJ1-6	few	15	CASSLKGLGNSPLHF	TGTGCCAGCAGCTTGAAGGGGCTTGGAAATTCACCCCTCCACTTT
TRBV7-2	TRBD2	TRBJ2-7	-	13	CASSFFTSVEQYF	TGTGCCAGCAGCTTCTTCACTAGCGTCGAGCAGTACTTC
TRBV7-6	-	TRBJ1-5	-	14	CASSLESGNQPQHF	TGTGCCAGCAGCTTAGAGAGTGGCAATCAGCCCCAGCATTTT
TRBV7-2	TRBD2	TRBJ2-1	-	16	CASLRAQLAGNNEQFF	TGTGCCAGCCTTAGAGCCCAGCTAGCGGGGAACAATGAGCAGTTCTTC
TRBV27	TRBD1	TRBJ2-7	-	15	CASSFFGQGAYEQYF	TGTGCCAGCAGTTTCTTCGGACAGGGTGCCTACGAGCAGTACTTC
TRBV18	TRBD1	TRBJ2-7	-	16	CASSIKDRGVSYEQYF	TGTGCCAGCTCAATTAAGGACAGGGGGGTTTCCTACGAGCAGTACTTC
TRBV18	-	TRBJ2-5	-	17	CASSPSLRAGQGETQYF	TGTGCCAGCTCTCCTTCACTACGGGCCGGGCAGGGGGAGACCCAGTACTTC
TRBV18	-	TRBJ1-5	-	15	CASSHTPGENQPQHF	TGTGCCAGCTCACATACTCCGGGGGAGAATCAGCCCCAGCATTTT
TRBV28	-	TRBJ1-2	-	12	CASQAGLDGYTF	TGTGCCAGTCAAGCGGGACTAGATGGCTACACCTTC
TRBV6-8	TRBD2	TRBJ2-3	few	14	CASSRSGETDTQYF	TGTGCCAGCTCCCGAAGCGGGGAGACAGATACGCAGTATTTT